This entry is about one T cell receptor (beta chain). Its antigen remains unidentified. Profiling relied on immunoSEQ multiplex PCR, and the TCRdb table lists in-frame clones only, not all of them. This table holds roughly 120,000 clones, approximately 90% found once. This specimen comes from a study of T cell responses to AZD1222 COVID-19 vaccine. General study points: Only 5 to 7 AZD1222 recipients were seropositive at baseline. Spike-specific TCRs gained breadth and depth after people received two AZD1222 doses.

The sequences come from peripheral blood, collected on day 0 of AZD1222 vaccination. The receptor was derived from an adult in good health.

This chain's CDR3 is CASSLRTNTEAFF. For the CDR3, the DNA is TGTGCCAGCAGCTTGAGGACGAACACTGAAGCTTTCTTT. The chain combines TRBV5-4 with TRBJ1-1; D is uncertain. This CDR3 is built from 13 residues. Trimming stripped 1 base from V and 1 base from J, with 5 bases between. The germline CDR1 and CDR2 sequences are SGHNT and YYREEE (reference sequence).